This T cell receptor beta chain derives from a study of T cell repertoires in cytomegalovirus infection. From the reads, TCRdb called clonotypes with MiXCR, one entry per CDR3 protein. The sample has some 180,000 distinct CDR3 sequences, 17% seen once. General study results and limits: Carriage of CMV together with the relevant HLA was identifiable through cumulative public TCR beta family frequency.

Germline CDR1 MDHEN, CDR2 SYDVKM. Trimming removed 1 base from V and 0 bases from J, with 10 bases in between. The CDR3 is 15 residues long. As concerns this clonotype: Antigen: not known.

The sequence was collected from a human donor in good health (CMV status not recorded). Some clones in this sample may be carry-over from other donors' samples. Input material: CD8+ T cells from PBMCs. The genes are TRBV28 and TRBJ2-7, with D unclear. In DNA, the CDR3 is TGTGCCAGCAGTTTATTCGCATTCCCCTCCTACGAGCAGTACTTC. Protein: CASSLFAFPSYEQYF.